This record looks at one T cell receptor (beta chain) sequence and its context. Study processing details: Estimated nucleated cell counts came from reference gene primer amplification. This table comes from immunoSEQ multiplex PCR, and its TCRdb copy is limited to in-frame clones, with some not included. V, J and clone size were drawn from that table, and D and trimming were deduced from the DNA. The sample has about 140,000 clones, 86% seen once; the top ten hold about 8%. Germline CDR1 and CDR2: SQVTM and ANQGSEA. V dropped 4 bases and J dropped 2; count of bases not matched to a gene: 1. CDR3 length: 14 amino acids. The data originate from a study of blood T cell repertoires in COVID-19. About the study: Samples representing acute and convalescent COVID-19 were sourced from the United States, Italy and Spain. The cDNA or gDNA used as material had been derived from T cells, B-cell-depleted T cells, or PBMCs.

The sequence was collected from a woman aged 55-70 years with acute or convalescent COVID-19. This sequence joins TRBV29-1 and TRBJ2-3, with TRBD2 identical over 12 bases. The sequenced sample was peripheral blood. CDR3 sequence: CSVGLAGVTDTQYF. For the CDR3, the DNA is TGCAGCGTTGGACTAGCGGGGGTCACAGATACGCAGTATTTT.